This is a list of T cell receptor beta chains from one sample in a study of cytomegalovirus exposure and HLA in healthy donors. Generated by immunoSEQ multiplex PCR, the TCRdb table keeps only in-frame clones and is missing some. The table shows 75,000 to 100,000 clones, with over 60% occurring only once. The material sequenced was PBMCs. The source of these receptors is a man in his 60s in good health and CMV-seropositive. Each CDR3 is given with its conserved first and last residue. Each record gives: clone size, D gene, V gene, J gene, CDR3 DNA, CDR3 protein. D genes are given only for firm matches. The size field is filled for only some rows; it gives once, few, many or a size class.

size: .
D: .
V: TRBV5-1
J: TRBJ1-4
DNA: TGCGCCAGCAGAAGGGCAGGGGCAAATGAAAAACTGTTTTTT
CDR3: CASRRAGANEKLFF

size: .
D: TRBD1
V: TRBV7-9
J: TRBJ2-7
DNA: TGTGCCAGCAGCCCCGGGACAGGGTTTGAGCAGTACTTC
CDR3: CASSPGTGFEQYF

size: .
D: .
V: TRBV7-2
J: TRBJ2-3
DNA: TGTGCCACCACCATGACCGGGCGGGCAGATACGCAGTATTTT
CDR3: CATTMTGRADTQYF

size: .
D: TRBD2
V: TRBV4-1
J: TRBJ2-5
DNA: TGCGCCAGCAGCCAAACCGGGCTAGCGGGGCCGGAGACCCAGTACTTC
CDR3: CASSQTGLAGPETQYF

size: .
D: .
V: TRBV27
J: TRBJ1-2
DNA: TGTGCCAGCAGTTTATTCCCCACGACAGCCGGCTATGGCTACACCTTC
CDR3: CASSLFPTTAGYGYTF

size: .
D: .
V: TRBV6-1
J: TRBJ2-5
DNA: TGTGCCACTCTGAACACCCAGACCCAGTACTTC
CDR3: CATLNTQTQYF

size: .
D: .
V: TRBV6-1
J: TRBJ1-2
DNA: TGTGCCAGCAGTGAACCGATAGGCGGAGGTCTCACCTTC
CDR3: CASSEPIGGGLTF

size: few
D: TRBD1
V: TRBV5-1
J: TRBJ2-2
DNA: TGCGCCAGCAGCTTTGGCGGGACAGGGTTTGGCGGGGAGCTGTTTTTT
CDR3: CASSFGGTGFGGELFF

size: .
D: TRBD1
V: TRBV13
J: TRBJ2-5
DNA: TGTGCCAGCAGCCCCACCGGGACAGGGGGAGAGACCCAGTACTTC
CDR3: CASSPTGTGGETQYF

size: .
D: .
V: TRBV27
J: TRBJ1-6
DNA: TGTGCCAGCAGTTTCGGGGCGGGATCACCCCTCCACTTT
CDR3: CASSFGAGSPLHF

size: .
D: .
V: TRBV4-2
J: TRBJ2-5
DNA: TGTGCCAGCAGCCAAGATAGGCGGGGCGGCTTGGGGTCCCAGTACTTC
CDR3: CASSQDRRGGLGSQYF

size: .
D: .
V: TRBV27
J: TRBJ1-6
DNA: TGTGCCAGCAGTTCCACGACGAGGGGGTATAATTCACCCCTCCACTTT
CDR3: CASSSTTRGYNSPLHF

size: .
D: TRBD1
V: TRBV27
J: TRBJ2-7
DNA: TGTGCCAGCAAAGACAGGGCAGGATACGAGCAGTACTTC
CDR3: CASKDRAGYEQYF